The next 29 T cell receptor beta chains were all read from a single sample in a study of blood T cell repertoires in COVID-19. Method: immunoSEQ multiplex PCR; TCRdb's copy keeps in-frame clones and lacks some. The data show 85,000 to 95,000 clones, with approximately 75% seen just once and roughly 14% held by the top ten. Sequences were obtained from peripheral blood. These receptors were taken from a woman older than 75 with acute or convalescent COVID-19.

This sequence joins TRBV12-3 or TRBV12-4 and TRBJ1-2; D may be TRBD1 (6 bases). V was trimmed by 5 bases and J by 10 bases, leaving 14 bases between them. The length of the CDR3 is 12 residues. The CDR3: CASSVRQDDYTF. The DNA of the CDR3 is TGTGCCAGCAGTGTTCGACAGGATGACTACACCTTC.

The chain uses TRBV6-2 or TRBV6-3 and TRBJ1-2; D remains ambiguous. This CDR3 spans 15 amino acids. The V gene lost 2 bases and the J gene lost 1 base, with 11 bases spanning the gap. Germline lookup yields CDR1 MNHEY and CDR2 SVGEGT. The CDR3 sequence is CASSYRLRLNYGYTF. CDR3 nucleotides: TGTGCCAGCAGTTACCGCTTAAGACTTAACTATGGCTACACCTTC.

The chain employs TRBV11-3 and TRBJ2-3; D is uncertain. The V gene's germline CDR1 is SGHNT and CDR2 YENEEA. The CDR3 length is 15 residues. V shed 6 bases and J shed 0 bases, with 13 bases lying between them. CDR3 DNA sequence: TGTGCCAGCAGTTTGGCACATACAAGCACAGATACGCAGTATTTT. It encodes CASSLAHTSTDTQYF.

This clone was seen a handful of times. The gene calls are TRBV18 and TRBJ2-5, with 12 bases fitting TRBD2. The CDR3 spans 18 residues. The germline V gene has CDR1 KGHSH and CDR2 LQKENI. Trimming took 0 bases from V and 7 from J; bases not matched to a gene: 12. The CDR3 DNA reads TGTGCCAGCTCACCACCGACAGGACTAGCGGGACTAGCTCGGACCCAGTACTTC. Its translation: CASSPPTGLAGLARTQYF.

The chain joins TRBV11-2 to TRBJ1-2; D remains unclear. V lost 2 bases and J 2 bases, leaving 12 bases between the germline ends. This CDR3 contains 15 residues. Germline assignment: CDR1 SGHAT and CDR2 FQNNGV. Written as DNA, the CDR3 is TGTGCCAGCAGCTTAAGTCCCGACGGGAACTATGGCTACACCTTC. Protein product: CASSLSPDGNYGYTF.

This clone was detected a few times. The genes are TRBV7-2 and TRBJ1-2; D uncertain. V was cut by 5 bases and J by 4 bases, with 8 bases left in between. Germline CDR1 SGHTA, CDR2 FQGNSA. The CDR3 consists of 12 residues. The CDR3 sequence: CASSPRSYGYTF. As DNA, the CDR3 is TGTGCCAGCAGCCCCCGGAGCTATGGCTACACCTTC.

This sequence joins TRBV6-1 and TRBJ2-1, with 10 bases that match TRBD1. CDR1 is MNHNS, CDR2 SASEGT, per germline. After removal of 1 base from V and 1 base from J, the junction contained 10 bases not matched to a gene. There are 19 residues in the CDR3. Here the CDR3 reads CASSEGRQGALMSYNEQFF. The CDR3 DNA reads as TGTGCCAGCAGTGAAGGGCGACAGGGGGCTTTAATGTCCTACAATGAGCAGTTCTTC.

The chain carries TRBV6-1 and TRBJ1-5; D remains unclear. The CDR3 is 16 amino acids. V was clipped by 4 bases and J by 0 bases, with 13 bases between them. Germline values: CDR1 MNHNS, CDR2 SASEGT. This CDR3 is CASSGVFLNSNQPQHF. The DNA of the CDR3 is TGTGCCAGCAGTGGAGTTTTCTTAAATAGCAATCAGCCCCAGCATTTT.

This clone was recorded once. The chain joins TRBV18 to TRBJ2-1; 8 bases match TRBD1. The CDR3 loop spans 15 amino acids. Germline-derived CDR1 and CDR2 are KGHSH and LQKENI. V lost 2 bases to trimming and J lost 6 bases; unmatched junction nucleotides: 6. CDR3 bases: TGTGCCAGCTCACCAAACAGGGGGTCGGTCAATGAGCAGTTCTTC. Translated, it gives CASSPNRGSVNEQFF.

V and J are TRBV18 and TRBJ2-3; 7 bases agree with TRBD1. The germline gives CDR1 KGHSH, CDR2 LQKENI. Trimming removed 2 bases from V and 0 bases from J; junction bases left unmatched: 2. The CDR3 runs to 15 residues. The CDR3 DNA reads TGTGCCAGCTCACCAGACAGGGCTAGCACAGATACGCAGTATTTT. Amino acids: CASSPDRASTDTQYF.

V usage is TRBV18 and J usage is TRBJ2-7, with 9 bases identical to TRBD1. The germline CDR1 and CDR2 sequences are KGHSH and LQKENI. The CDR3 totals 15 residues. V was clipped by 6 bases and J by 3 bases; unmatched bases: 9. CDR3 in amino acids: CASSPGQGRFYEQYF. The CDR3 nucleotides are TGTGCCAGCTCTCCGGGACAGGGACGATTCTACGAGCAGTACTTC.

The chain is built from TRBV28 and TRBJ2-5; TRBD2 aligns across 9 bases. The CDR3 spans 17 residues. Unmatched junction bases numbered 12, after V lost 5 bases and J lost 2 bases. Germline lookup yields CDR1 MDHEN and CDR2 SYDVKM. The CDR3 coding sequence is TGTGCCAGCAGTCTCCTCTTCCCAGCGGGGGGACAAGAGACCCAGTACTTC. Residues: CASSLLFPAGGQETQYF.

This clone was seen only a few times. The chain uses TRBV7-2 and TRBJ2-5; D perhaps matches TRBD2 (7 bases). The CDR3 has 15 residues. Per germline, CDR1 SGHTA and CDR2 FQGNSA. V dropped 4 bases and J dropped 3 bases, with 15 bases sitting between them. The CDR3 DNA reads TGTGCCAGCAGCTCGTTCGGGGGGCCGAAAGAGACCCAGTACTTC. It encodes CASSSFGGPKETQYF. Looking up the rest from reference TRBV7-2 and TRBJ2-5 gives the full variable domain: GAGVSQSPSNKVTEKGKDVELRCDPISGHTALYWYRQSLGQGLEFLIYFQGNSAPDKSGLPSDRFSAERTGGSVSTLTIQRTQQEDSAVYLCASSSFGGPKETQYFGPGTRLLVL.

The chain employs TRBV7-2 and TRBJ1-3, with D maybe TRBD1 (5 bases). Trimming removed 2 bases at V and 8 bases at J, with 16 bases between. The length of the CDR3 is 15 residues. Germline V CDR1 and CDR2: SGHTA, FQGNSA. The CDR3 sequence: CASSLLGGEVDTIYF. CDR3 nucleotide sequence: TGTGCCAGCAGCTTACTGGGGGGAGAGGTTGACACCATATATTTT.

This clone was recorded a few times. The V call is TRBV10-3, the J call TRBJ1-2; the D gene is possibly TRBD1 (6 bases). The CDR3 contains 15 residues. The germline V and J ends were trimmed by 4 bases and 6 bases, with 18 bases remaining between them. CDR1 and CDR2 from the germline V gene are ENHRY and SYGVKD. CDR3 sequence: CAISVSRGGSDGYTF. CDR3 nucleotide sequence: TGTGCCATCAGTGTATCCAGGGGTGGGTCGGATGGCTACACCTTC.

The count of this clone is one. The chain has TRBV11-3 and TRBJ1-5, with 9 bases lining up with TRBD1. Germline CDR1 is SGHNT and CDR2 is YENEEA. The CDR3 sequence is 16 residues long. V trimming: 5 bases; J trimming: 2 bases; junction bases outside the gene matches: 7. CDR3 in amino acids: CASSPGQGCCNQPQHF. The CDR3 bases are TGTGCCAGCAGCCCGGGACAGGGCTGCTGCAATCAGCCCCAGCATTTT.

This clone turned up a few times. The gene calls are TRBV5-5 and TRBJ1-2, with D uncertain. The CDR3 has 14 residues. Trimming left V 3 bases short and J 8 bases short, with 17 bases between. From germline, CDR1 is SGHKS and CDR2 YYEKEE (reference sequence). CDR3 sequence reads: CASSSYVSGQGYTF. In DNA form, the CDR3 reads TGTGCCAGCAGCTCCTATGTTAGTGGGCAAGGCTACACCTTC.

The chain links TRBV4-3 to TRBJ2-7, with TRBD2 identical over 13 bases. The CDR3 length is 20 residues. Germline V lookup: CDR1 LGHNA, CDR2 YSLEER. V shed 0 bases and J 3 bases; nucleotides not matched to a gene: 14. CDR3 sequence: CASSQDHASTLAGGVYEQYF. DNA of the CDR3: TGCGCCAGCAGCCAAGATCACGCTTCCACACTAGCGGGGGGGGTCTACGAGCAGTACTTC.

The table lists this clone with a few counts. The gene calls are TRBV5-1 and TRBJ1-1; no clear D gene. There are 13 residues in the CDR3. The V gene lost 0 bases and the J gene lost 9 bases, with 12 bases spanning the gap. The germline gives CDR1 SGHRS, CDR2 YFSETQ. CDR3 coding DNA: TGCGCCAGCAGCTTGGAAGGTTTGACACAAGCTTTCTTT. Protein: CASSLEGLTQAFF.

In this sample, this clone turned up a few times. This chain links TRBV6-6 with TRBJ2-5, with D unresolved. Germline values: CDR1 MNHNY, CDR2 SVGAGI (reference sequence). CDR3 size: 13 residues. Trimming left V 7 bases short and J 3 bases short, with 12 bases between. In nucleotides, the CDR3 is TGTGCCAGCAATAGAGGTGGAGAAGAGACCCAGTACTTC. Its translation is CASNRGGEETQYF.

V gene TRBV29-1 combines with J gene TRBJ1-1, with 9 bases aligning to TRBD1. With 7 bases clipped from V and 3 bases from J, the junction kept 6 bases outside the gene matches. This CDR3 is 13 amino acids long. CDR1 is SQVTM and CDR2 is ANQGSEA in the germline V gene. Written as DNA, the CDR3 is TGCAGCGCTAAACAGGGGGCCTACACTGAAGCTTTCTTT. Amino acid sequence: CSAKQGAYTEAFF.

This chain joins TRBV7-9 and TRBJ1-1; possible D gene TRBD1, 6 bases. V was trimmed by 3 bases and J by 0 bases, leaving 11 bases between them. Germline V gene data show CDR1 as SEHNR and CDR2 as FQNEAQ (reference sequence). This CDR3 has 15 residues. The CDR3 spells CASSFGGLMNTEAFF. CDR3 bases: TGTGCCAGCAGCTTCGGGGGGCTCATGAACACTGAAGCTTTCTTT.

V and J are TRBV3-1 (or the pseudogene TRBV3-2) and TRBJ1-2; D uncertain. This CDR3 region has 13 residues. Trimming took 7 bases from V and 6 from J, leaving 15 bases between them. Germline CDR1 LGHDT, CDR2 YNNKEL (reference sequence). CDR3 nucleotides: TGTGCCAGCAAAGCGCGGTTTGGCCATGGCTACACCTTC. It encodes CASKARFGHGYTF.

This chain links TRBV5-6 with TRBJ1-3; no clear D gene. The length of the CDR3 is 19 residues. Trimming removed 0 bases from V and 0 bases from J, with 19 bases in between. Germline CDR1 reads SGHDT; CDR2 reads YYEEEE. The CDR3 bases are TGTGCCAGCAGCTTGGCGAGGAAAGGTTTTTCGGACTCTGGAAACACCATATATTTT. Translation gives CASSLARKGFSDSGNTIYF. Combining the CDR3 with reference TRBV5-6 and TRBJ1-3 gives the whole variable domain DAGVTQSPTHLIKTRGQQVTLRCSPKSGHDTVSWYQQALGQGPQFIFQYYEEEERQRGNFPDRFSGHQFPNYSSELNVNALLLGDSALYLCASSLARKGFSDSGNTIYFGEGSWLTVV.

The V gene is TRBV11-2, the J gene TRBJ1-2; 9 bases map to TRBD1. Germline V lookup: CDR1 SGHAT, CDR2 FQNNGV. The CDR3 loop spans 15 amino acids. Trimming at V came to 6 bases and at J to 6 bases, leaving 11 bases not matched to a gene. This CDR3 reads CASSGIRDRAHGYTF. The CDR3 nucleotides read TGTGCCAGCAGTGGAATCCGGGACAGGGCCCATGGCTACACCTTC.

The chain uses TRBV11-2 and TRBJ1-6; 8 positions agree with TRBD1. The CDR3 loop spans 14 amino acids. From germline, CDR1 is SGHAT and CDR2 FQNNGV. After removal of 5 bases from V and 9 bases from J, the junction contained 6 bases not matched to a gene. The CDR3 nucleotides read TGTGCCAGCAGCCAGACAGGGGAGAGTTCACCCCTCCACTTT. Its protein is CASSQTGESSPLHF.

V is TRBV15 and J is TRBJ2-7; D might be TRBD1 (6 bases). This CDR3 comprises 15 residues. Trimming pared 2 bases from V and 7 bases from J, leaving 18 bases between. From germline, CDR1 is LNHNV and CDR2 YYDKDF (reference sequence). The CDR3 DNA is TGTGCCACCAGCAGACCACCGACAGGCTTAGGGGAGCAGTACTTC. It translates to CATSRPPTGLGEQYF.

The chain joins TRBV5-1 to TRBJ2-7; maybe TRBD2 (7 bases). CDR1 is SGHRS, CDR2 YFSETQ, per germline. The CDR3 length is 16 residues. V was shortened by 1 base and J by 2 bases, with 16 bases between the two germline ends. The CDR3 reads CASSLRGGGRTYEQYF. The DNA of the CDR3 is TGCGCCAGCAGCTTGCGGGGCGGGGGCCGCACCTACGAGCAGTACTTC.

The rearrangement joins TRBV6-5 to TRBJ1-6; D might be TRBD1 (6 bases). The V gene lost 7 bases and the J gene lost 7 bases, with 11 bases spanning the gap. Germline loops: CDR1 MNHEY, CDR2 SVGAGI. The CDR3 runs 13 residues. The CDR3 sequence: CASKQGRNSPLHF. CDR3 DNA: TGTGCCAGCAAACAGGGTCGGAATTCACCCCTCCACTTT.